The 20 T cell receptor beta chains listed next were all sequenced from one sample in a study of CD8 T cells in ankylosing spondylitis. One entry per CDR3 protein, called by TCRdb with MiXCR from the 5' RACE reads. The table lists about 96,000 distinct CDR3 sequences, around 25% of them singletons. Sequenced input: blood, either unsorted or a sorted T cell fraction (not recorded which). Receptor source: a male donor with ankylosing spondylitis or in good health (not recorded which).

The chain employs TRBV12-3 or TRBV12-4 and TRBJ1-2, with TRBD1 matching over 7 bases. The CDR3 runs 13 residues. Trimming took 5 bases from V and 6 from J; bases not matched to a gene: 6. The CDR3 loop reads CASSPDRVDGYTF. In DNA form, the CDR3 reads TGTGCCAGCAGTCCCGACAGGGTGGATGGCTACACCTTC.

This clonotype was seen more than once but under ten times. The CDR3 reads CASSQGTGDKNIQYF. CDR3 bases: TGTGCCAGCAGCCAAGGGACAGGGGACAAAAACATTCAGTACTTC. The rearrangement links TRBV5-6 to TRBJ2-4, with 10 bases lining up with TRBD1. The germline V gene has CDR1 SGHDT and CDR2 YYEEEE. The junction had 4 bases not matched to a gene; V was cut back by 4 bases and J by 3 bases. The CDR3 spans 15 residues.

This clonotype was observed a handful of times. The J gene is TRBJ2-5, the V gene TRBV20-1, with 12 bases that match TRBD1. Germline CDR1 reads DFQATT; CDR2 reads SNEGSKA (reference sequence). CDR3 length equals 16 residues. The trim removed 6 bases at V and 2 bases at J, leaving 10 bases unmatched. This CDR3 is CSASPGTGGVQETQYF. The CDR3 DNA follows: TGCAGTGCAAGCCCCGGGACAGGGGGCGTACAAGAGACCCAGTACTTC.

J is TRBJ2-3 and V is TRBV15; a weak D match, TRBD1 (6 bases). Germline CDR1 and CDR2: LNHNV and YYDKDF (reference sequence). Trimming shortened V by 6 bases and J by 4 bases, and 14 bases separated the two germline ends. This CDR3 is built from 14 residues. The CDR3 here is CATRRGYESDTQYF. CDR3 DNA sequence: TGTGCCACCAGAAGGGGGTATGAATCAGATACGCAGTATTTT.

This clonotype has ten or more counts. V gene TRBV12-3 or TRBV12-4 combines with J gene TRBJ1-3; unclear D gene. This CDR3 contains 14 residues. V shed 0 bases and J shed 2 bases, with 5 bases lying between them. The CDR3, as DNA: TGTGCCAGCAGTTTAGCCAGGACTGGAAACACCATATATTTT. Its protein product is CASSLARTGNTIYF.

This chain connects TRBV10-3 to TRBJ1-5; tentative D call: TRBD1 (6 bases). Trimming removed 6 bases from V and 4 bases from J, with 10 bases in between. Germline loops: CDR1 ENHRY, CDR2 SYGVKD. There are 13 residues in the CDR3. In DNA, the CDR3 is TGTGCCATCAGGGGGGACAATAATCAGCCCCAGCATTTT. It yields the protein CAIRGDNNQPQHF.

In this sample, this clonotype turned up a few times. The V and J genes are TRBV4-1 and TRBJ2-1; 11 nucleotides align to TRBD2. Germline loops: CDR1 MGHRA, CDR2 YSYEKL. The length of the CDR3 is 17 residues. J was trimmed by 0 bases and V by 4 bases; bases with no gene match: 5. The CDR3 is CASSRLTSGSSYNEQFF. The DNA for the CDR3 is TGCGCCAGCAGCCGCTTAACTAGCGGGAGCTCCTACAATGAGCAGTTCTTC.

The chain has TRBV5-1 and TRBJ2-7; 8 positions agree with TRBD2. CDR1 and CDR2 (germline): SGHRS, YFSETQ. There are 13 residues in the CDR3. Losses at the gene ends were 6 bases for V and 4 bases for J; bases not matched to a gene: 6. The CDR3 is CASNSAGGYEQYF. In DNA form, the CDR3 reads TGCGCCAGCAATTCCGCGGGAGGTTACGAGCAGTACTTC.

The table lists this clonotype with a count of one. The gene calls are TRBV5-1 and TRBJ2-2; 11 positions match TRBD2. Germline V gives CDR1 SGHRS, CDR2 YFSETQ. The trim removed 4 bases at V and 2 bases at J, leaving 4 bases unmatched. The CDR3 contains 16 residues. CDR3 nucleotide sequence: TGCGCCAGCAGCAAGGGACTAGCGGTTAACACCGGGGAGCTGTTTTTT. It translates to CASSKGLAVNTGELFF.

There are a few counts of this clonotype. The CDR3 DNA follows: TGCAGTGCTAGGTTGCTAGCGGGGGGGCTTGTGTACGAGCAGTACGTC. Protein product: CSARLLAGGLVYEQYV. The genes are TRBV20-1 and TRBJ2-7, with TRBD2 matching over 12 bases. Trimming cost V 3 bases and J 4 bases; bases outside gene matches: 10. CDR3 size: 16 residues. Looked up from germline, CDR1 is DFQATT and CDR2 is SNEGSKA (reference sequence).

This clonotype was counted many times. V gene TRBV20-1 combines with J gene TRBJ2-5; D ambiguous. There are 10 residues in the CDR3. Germline values: CDR1 DFQATT, CDR2 SNEGSKA (reference sequence). V lost 6 bases, J lost 1 base, and 3 bases lay in between. For the CDR3, the DNA is TGCAGTGCGGGCCAAGAGACCCAGTACTTC. Protein product: CSAGQETQYF.

The chain links TRBV7-8 to TRBJ1-1; D possibly corresponds to TRBD1 (5 bases). Germline CDR1 SGHVS, CDR2 FQNEAQ. CDR3 length: 13 amino acids. The V gene lost 1 base and the J gene lost 5 bases, with 8 bases spanning the gap. The CDR3, as DNA: TGTGCCAGCAGCTTAGTGGGGGATACTGAAGCTTTCTTT. Protein: CASSLVGDTEAFF.

J is TRBJ1-6 and V is TRBV4-1; D gene unclear. This CDR3 has 15 residues. The germline V gene encodes CDR1 MGHRA and CDR2 YSYEKL. V was pared by 0 bases and J by 8 bases, with 11 bases between. The DNA for the CDR3 is TGCGCCAGCAGCCAAGATGTGGCAGGTTATTCACCCCTCCACTTT. This encodes CASSQDVAGYSPLHF.

This clonotype has more than one count but fewer than ten. The V and J genes are TRBV3-1 and TRBJ1-1; 7 nucleotides agree with TRBD1. Germline CDR1 reads LGHDT; CDR2 reads YNNKEL (reference sequence). The CDR3 sequence is 15 residues long. The trim removed 3 bases at V and 0 bases at J, leaving 4 bases unmatched. The chain's CDR3 is CASSQWGQMNTEAFF. CDR3 DNA sequence: TGTGCCAGCAGCCAGTGGGGACAGATGAACACTGAAGCTTTCTTT.

This rearrangement joins TRBV5-6 to TRBJ2-2; D is unresolved. The CDR3 spans 16 residues. Trimming stripped 0 bases from V and 0 bases from J, with 9 bases between. Germline V gives CDR1 SGHDT, CDR2 YYEEEE. The DNA of the CDR3 is TGTGCCAGCAGCTTGGTGGCAGCAACGAACACCGGGGAGCTGTTTTTT. It translates to CASSLVAATNTGELFF.

This clonotype was picked up a small number of times. V and J are TRBV3-1 and TRBJ1-1; 8 nucleotides line up with TRBD1. The junction had 11 bases not matched to a gene; V was cut back by 4 bases and J by 7 bases. Looked up from germline, CDR1 is LGHDT and CDR2 is YNNKEL (reference sequence). The CDR3 extends over 15 amino acids. CDR3 nucleotide sequence: TGTGCCAGCAGCCCCGAGGGACAGGCCGGAGGTGAAGCTTTCTTT. This gives the protein CASSPEGQAGGEAFF.

This chain links TRBV10-2 with TRBJ2-7; D is tentatively TRBD1 or TRBD2 (5 bases each). Trimming left V 2 bases short and J 2 bases short, with 10 bases between. The CDR3 extends over 14 amino acids. Germline V gene data show CDR1 as WSHSY and CDR2 as SAAADI. CDR3 residues: CASSESGGTYEQYF. The CDR3 DNA follows: TGCGCCAGCAGTGAGAGTGGGGGAACCTACGAGCAGTACTTC.

The rearrangement uses TRBV5-1 and TRBJ2-2; no clear D gene. The CDR3 consists of 16 residues. Germline V gene lookup returns CDR1 SGHRS and CDR2 YFSETQ. V lost 0 bases and J 0 bases, leaving 9 bases between the germline ends. CDR3 region: CASSLEGLPNTGELFF. CDR3 DNA: TGCGCCAGCAGCTTGGAAGGTCTGCCGAACACCGGGGAGCTGTTTTTT.

The chain links TRBV10-3 to TRBJ2-1, with 11 bases matching TRBD2. The trim removed 6 bases at V and 8 bases at J, leaving 9 bases unmatched. Germline CDR1 reads ENHRY; CDR2 reads SYGVKD. The CDR3 length is 15 residues. The CDR3 reads CAIRDSGGAIDEQFF. CDR3 bases: TGTGCCATCAGGGATAGCGGGGGGGCGATCGATGAGCAGTTCTTC.

The chain carries TRBV5-6 and TRBJ1-1; D gene ambiguous. V was cut by 0 bases and J by 1 base, with 10 bases left in between. The CDR3 runs to 15 residues. Looked up from germline, CDR1 is SGHDT and CDR2 is YYEEEE. In DNA, the CDR3 is TGTGCCAGCAGCTTGGAAAGGGCTTGGAACACTGAAGCTTTCTTT. Its translation: CASSLERAWNTEAFF. Variable domain in full (rest from reference TRBV5-6 and TRBJ1-1): DAGVTQSPTHLIKTRGQQVTLRCSPKSGHDTVSWYQQALGQGPQFIFQYYEEEERQRGNFPDRFSGHQFPNYSSELNVNALLLGDSALYLCASSLERAWNTEAFFGQGTRLTVV.